A selection of T cell receptor beta chains follows, all from one sample in a study of cytomegalovirus exposure and HLA in healthy donors. Profiled with immunoSEQ multiplex PCR; TCRdb holds only in-frame clones, not every one. The repertoire holds 70,000 to 80,000 clones, with roughly 94% as singletons. The sequenced sample consisted of PBMCs. The receptors here all came from a woman between 18 and 30 years old in good health and CMV-seropositive. The conserved cysteine and the conserved F or W are not part of the CDR3 here.

J gene	V gene	CDR3 protein
TRBJ2-7	TRBV9	ASSDNLQKPGQGYEQY
TRBJ2-2	TRBV18	ASSLAGRNTGELF
TRBJ2-7	TRBV2	ASSNRDYEQY
TRBJ1-2	TRBV5-6	ASSAPQAGYGYT
TRBJ2-1	TRBV10-3	AISEPWGLANYNEQF
TRBJ2-7	TRBV7-2	ASSRGGPPYEQY
TRBJ2-7	TRBV11-3	ASSLPQGKY
TRBJ2-2	TRBV9	ASSAPPGQADGELF
TRBJ2-2	TRBV5-6	ASSGAGELF
TRBJ1-2	TRBV28	ASSFPQGREGYT
TRBJ1-1	TRBV9	ASSVEGRAQSEAF
TRBJ2-3	TRBV11-2	ASSPTRGADTQY
TRBJ2-3	TRBV18	ASSPLGTSTDTQY
TRBJ1-6	TRBV7-2	ASSTGQGNSPLH
TRBJ2-3	TRBV4-1	ASSLPLGRRTF
TRBJ1-2	TRBV9	ASSVKGARVGYT
TRBJ2-2	TRBV6-6	ASMSSGAYTGELF
TRBJ2-5	TRBV6-4	ASRNEKDRSQETQY
TRBJ2-2	TRBV27	ASSPTLWTYTGELF
TRBJ2-2	TRBV9	ASSPGGQVNTGELF
TRBJ2-1	TRBV13	ASSSGFPYNEQF
TRBJ2-3	TRBV9	ASSVLAASTDTQY
TRBJ1-1	TRBV6-6	ASREGTEAF
TRBJ1-1	TRBV4-3	ASSQEPGTGSTEAF
TRBJ2-1	TRBV28	ASTPPSARVGNEQF
TRBJ2-7	TRBV11-2	ASSLDSGGDSYEQY
TRBJ1-2	TRBV6-6	ASSYGAGDGYT
TRBJ1-1	TRBV30	AWDTGTGHTEAF
TRBJ1-2	TRBV9	ASSVTGSGGYT
TRBJ1-2	TRBV28	ASSLETDYGYT
TRBJ2-3	TRBV29-1	SVVGTSGTGPTDTQY
TRBJ2-7	TRBV29-1	SVDMRGDSEQY
TRBJ1-2	TRBV29-1	SVPEQGNRLQYGYT
TRBJ2-3	TRBV11-3	ASSSGTSGRTDTQY
TRBJ2-7	TRBV6-6	ASSLFAGQGSGEQY
TRBJ2-1	TRBV7-8	ASSLDLGGGPYNEQF
TRBJ1-2	TRBV5-6	ASSPETGRRYGYT
TRBJ2-3	TRBV27	ASSFGVSSDTQY
TRBJ1-1	TRBV4-3	ASSQDLGRLSSEAF
TRBJ2-7	TRBV7-2	ASSFHERGGSEQY